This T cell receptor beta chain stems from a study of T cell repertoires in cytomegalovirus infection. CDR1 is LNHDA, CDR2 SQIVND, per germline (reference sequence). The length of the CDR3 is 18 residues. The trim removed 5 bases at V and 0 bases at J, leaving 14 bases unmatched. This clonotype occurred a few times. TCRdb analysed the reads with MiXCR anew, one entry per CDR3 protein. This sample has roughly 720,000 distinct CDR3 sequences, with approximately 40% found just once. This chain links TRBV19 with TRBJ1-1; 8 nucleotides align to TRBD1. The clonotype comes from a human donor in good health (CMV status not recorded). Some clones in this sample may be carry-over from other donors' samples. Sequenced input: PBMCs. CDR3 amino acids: CASSDSPGTGRVNTEAFF. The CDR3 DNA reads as TGTGCCAGTAGTGATAGCCCCGGGACAGGAAGAGTGAACACTGAAGCTTTCTTT.